Listed here is a single T cell receptor beta chain. Unique molecular identifiers were incorporated during preparation of the TCRbeta library. TCRdb itself ran the PCR reads through MiXCR, one entry per CDR3 protein. The profile shows 700,000 to 950,000 distinct CDR3 sequences, less than 20% of them singletons. The sample belongs to a study of T-cell reconstitution after alpha-beta-depleted transplantation in children. V was pared by 6 bases and J by 0 bases, with 7 bases between. From germline, CDR1 is SNHLY and CDR2 FYNNEI. The CDR3 contains 13 residues. Sequencing was performed on PBMCs, mostly from graft donor cells, taken 360 days after TCRalphabeta/CD19-depleted stem cell transplant. The chain combines TRBV2 with TRBJ2-3; unclear D gene. This TCR came from a male patient younger than 18 who had a stem cell transplant for acute lymphoblastic leukemia, so the T cells may come from the graft donor. CDR3 DNA: TGTGCCAGCAGGCAGGTTAGCACAGATACGCAGTATTTT. This sequence encodes CASRQVSTDTQYF.